This TCR beta chain comes out of a study of identical twins. TCRdb fed the 5' RACE reads into MiXCR, producing one record per CDR3 protein. The repertoire holds 420,000 or so distinct CDR3 sequences, with 18% as singletons. Germline CDR1 and CDR2: SGHVS and FQNEAQ. Trimming removed 7 bases at V and 1 base at J, with 15 bases between. The CDR3 spans 15 residues. Sequences were obtained from naive T cells sorted from blood. The genes are TRBV7-8 and TRBJ2-3; D is perhaps TRBD1 (5 bases). The sequence was obtained from a man aged 45-60 years in good health. CDR3 protein: CASTQGASRTDTQYF. The CDR3 DNA reads as TGTGCCAGCACCCAAGGGGCCAGTCGCACAGATACGCAGTATTTT.